These T cell receptor beta chains were read from a single sample in a study of blood T cells in healthy people across ages. TCRdb ran MiXCR on the 5' RACE reads and lists one entry per CDR3 protein. The table has just over 800,000 distinct CDR3 sequences, approximately 65% seen once. The sequenced material came from blood. The receptors come from a man aged 25 to 45 in good health. The conserved cysteine and the conserved F or W are not part of the CDR3 here. A D gene is named only where the DNA matches it firmly. Only part of the rows carry a size: once, few, many, or a class if the clone is expanded.

>.|TRBV11-2|few|11
ASSLVGRPEQF
>.|TRBV28|.|13
ASTEGGVNTGELF
>TRBD1|TRBV25-1|.|11
ASRGGQGEGYT
>.|TRBV27|.|17
ASSLSTVRMSSGANVLT
>.|TRBV9|.|14
ASSRGGSSYNSPLH
>TRBD1|TRBV12-3/TRBV12-4|.|11
ASSLTGEGGYT
>.|TRBV27|.|12
ASSLGTSWDTQY
>.|TRBV24-1|.|13
ATSDLGGNGETQY
>.|TRBV7-8|.|12
ASSGQTSSYEQY
>.|TRBV12-3/TRBV12-4|few|9
ASSFQDTQY
>.|TRBV14|.|12
ASSPGRVTYGYT
>.|TRBV6-5|few|12
ASTQGQAPYGYT
>TRBD1|TRBV7-6|.|15
ASSPLSGTGGANVLT
>TRBD1|TRBV10-3|few|14
AISETPRGISYGYT
>.|TRBV7-2|few|11
ASSLDAFETQY
>TRBD2|TRBV2|once|14
ASSPQRGALYNEQF
>TRBD2|TRBV18|.|15
ASSPPARAGRKETQY
>.|TRBV7-2|.|11
ASTLTWRSDYT
>TRBD1|TRBV7-9|.|13
AGSVTGARIYGYT
>TRBD2|TRBV6-1|few|15
ASSELSGGASYNEQF
>.|TRBV29-1|.|10
SVVTMNTEAF
>.|TRBV7-2|.|11
ASCTQRRETQY
>.|TRBV7-2|.|13
ASSPAASSYNEQY
>TRBD1|TRBV12-3/TRBV12-4|.|14
ASSPRPWTGSYEQY
>TRBD1|TRBV29-1|.|12
SVATGGGMTEAF
>TRBD2|TRBV4-3|once|16
ASSQDRGTSGGTDTQY
>TRBD2|TRBV20-1|.|12
SAAAHRGEDTQY
>.|TRBV11-1|once|14
ASSARARGGTDTQY
>.|TRBV30|.|9
AWNPGFGYT
>.|TRBV11-2|.|14
ASSYPGTSSYNEQF
>TRBD2|TRBV7-3|.|17
ASSLKPYSLAEVTDTQY
>TRBD2|TRBV4-3|.|14
ASSQDGIGGVDTQY
>TRBD2|TRBV12-3/TRBV12-4|.|16
ASSATLWRGGSKNIQY